This T cell receptor (beta chain) was recorded in a study of blood T cell repertoires in COVID-19. Study as a whole: T cells, B-cell-depleted T cells, or PBMCs supplied cDNA or gDNA.

Self-reported history from a screening survey and questionnaire set each donor's cohort. Sequencing was performed with immunoSEQ multiplex PCR; in TCRdb, only in-frame clones are kept and a portion is missing. The sample holds 150,000 to 250,000 clones; around 82% are singletons and the top ten take approximately 10%. Trimming removed 6 bases from V and 9 bases from J, with 18 bases in between. CDR1 and CDR2 (germline): LNHDA, SQIVND (reference sequence). This CDR3 is built from 15 residues. The chain employs TRBV19 and TRBJ1-6; no clear D gene. Sequencing was performed on PBMCs or T cells enriched from blood (not recorded which). This clonotype was obtained from a man aged 40-50 years who had recovered from COVID-19. The CDR3 sequence is CASRPRGIRSSPLHF. The CDR3 DNA reads TGTGCCAGTAGACCCAGAGGTATTAGGAGTTCACCCCTCCACTTT.